What follows describes a single T cell receptor beta chain. The source of the sample is a study of blood T cell repertoires in COVID-19. About the research overall: Sites across the United States, Italy and Spain contributed samples from acute and convalescent COVID-19. T cells, B-cell-depleted T cells, or PBMCs provided the cDNA or gDNA that served as material.

As processed by the authors: By means of reference gene primer amplification, nucleated cell counts were estimated. Repertoires were generated with immunoSEQ multiplex PCR, while TCRdb's copy carries only in-frame clones and drops some. V and J calls and clone size are given by that table; D and trimming were obtained from the DNA. The data contain about 59,000 clones, around 80% of them singletons. The CDR3 sequence is 17 residues long. Trimming took 4 bases from V and 6 from J; bases not matched to a gene: 19. Germline V gives CDR1 SGHNT, CDR2 YYREEE (reference sequence). The chain combines TRBV5-4 with TRBJ2-7, with 7 bases aligning to TRBD1. Source material: peripheral blood. This clonotype was obtained from a man in his sixties with acute or convalescent COVID-19. The CDR3 region is CASSEGGRPLSNSEQYF. The CDR3 DNA reads TGTGCCAGCAGCGAAGGGGGCCGGCCCTTAAGCAACAGCGAGCAGTACTTC.